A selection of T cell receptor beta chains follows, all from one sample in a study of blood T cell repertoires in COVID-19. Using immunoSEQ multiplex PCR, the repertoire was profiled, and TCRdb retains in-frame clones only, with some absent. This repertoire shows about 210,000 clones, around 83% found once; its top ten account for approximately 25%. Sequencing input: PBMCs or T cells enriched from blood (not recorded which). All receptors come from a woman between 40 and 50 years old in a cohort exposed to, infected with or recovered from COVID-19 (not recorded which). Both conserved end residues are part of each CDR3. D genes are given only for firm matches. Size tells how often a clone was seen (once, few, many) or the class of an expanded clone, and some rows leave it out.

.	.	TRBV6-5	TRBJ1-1	TGTGCCAGCTATGGGGGCGGCACTGAAGCTTTCTTT	CASYGGGTEAFF
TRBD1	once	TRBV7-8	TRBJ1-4	TGTGCCAGCAGCTTCACGGGACAGGGGGATGAAAAACTGTTTTTT	CASSFTGQGDEKLFF
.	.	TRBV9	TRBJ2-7	TGTGCCAGCAGCGGAGTGGCGGAAGAGCAGTACTTC	CASSGVAEEQYF
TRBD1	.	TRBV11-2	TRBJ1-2	TGTGCCAGCAGCTTAGTAGGGGACAGGGGGATCCTTGATGGCTACACCTTC	CASSLVGDRGILDGYTF
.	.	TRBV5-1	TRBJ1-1	TGCGCCAGCAGCGCCGGACAGCTGAACACTGAAGCTTTCTTT	CASSAGQLNTEAFF
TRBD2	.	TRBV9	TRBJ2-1	TGTGCCAGCACCCCTACTAGCGGGGGGGCAAAAGAGCAGTTCTTC	CASTPTSGGAKEQFF
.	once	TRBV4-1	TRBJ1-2	TGCGCCAGCAGCCAGGCACAGAACTATGGCTACACCTTC	CASSQAQNYGYTF
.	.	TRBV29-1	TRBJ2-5	TGCAGCGTTGAAAACAGGGAGACCCAGTACTTC	CSVENRETQYF
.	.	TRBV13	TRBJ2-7	TGTGCCAGCAGTCAGCGTCAACACTACGAGCAGTACTTC	CASSQRQHYEQYF
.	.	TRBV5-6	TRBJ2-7	TGTGCCAGCAGCTTGGGGGCAGGCACCTACGAGCAGTACTTC	CASSLGAGTYEQYF
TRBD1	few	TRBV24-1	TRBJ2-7	TGTGCCACCAGTGATTTAGGGACAGGGGGTGGCGAGCAGTACTTC	CATSDLGTGGGEQYF
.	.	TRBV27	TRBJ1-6	TGTGCCAGCAGTTTAGCGAGCGATTCACCCCTCCACTTT	CASSLASDSPLHF
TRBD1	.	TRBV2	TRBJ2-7	TGTGCCAGCAGTGATCCGGGACAGGGGGCTGGGCAGTACTTC	CASSDPGQGAGQYF
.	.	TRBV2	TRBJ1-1	TGTGCCAGCAGTGAAAGCTACCCGGGGGGGAACACTGAAGCTTTCTTT	CASSESYPGGNTEAFF
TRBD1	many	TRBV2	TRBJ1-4	TGTGCCAGCAGTGTCCACAGGGGGCTGAATGAAAAACTGTTTTTT	CASSVHRGLNEKLFF
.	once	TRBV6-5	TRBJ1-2	TGTGCCAGCAGTTCCCCGGGATCCTATGGCTACACCTTC	CASSSPGSYGYTF
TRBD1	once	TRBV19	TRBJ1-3	TGTGCCAGTACCCGGCGGGCAGGGGGCAACTTTGGAAACACCATATATTTT	CASTRRAGGNFGNTIYF
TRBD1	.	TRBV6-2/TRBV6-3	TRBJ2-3	TGTGCCAGCAGTTACGAAAGACGGACAGGGAGTCAGCAGTATTTT	CASSYERRTGSQQYF
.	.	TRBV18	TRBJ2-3	TGTGCCAGCTCAGAAAGGGGGACAGATACGCAGTATTTT	CASSERGTDTQYF
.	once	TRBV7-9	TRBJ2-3	TGTGCCAGCACCCAGGGGTTAGTTTCGACAGATACGCAGTATTTT	CASTQGLVSTDTQYF
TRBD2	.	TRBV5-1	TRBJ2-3	TGCGCCAGCAGCCCGCCTGAGCGGGGGAGGGCAGATACGCAGTATTTT	CASSPPERGRADTQYF
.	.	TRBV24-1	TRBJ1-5	TGTGCCACCAGGCCTAATAGCAATCAGCCCCAGCATTTT	CATRPNSNQPQHF
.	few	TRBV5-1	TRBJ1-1	TGCGCCAGCAGCCCGAACGTCGGGAACACTGAAGCTTTCTTT	CASSPNVGNTEAFF
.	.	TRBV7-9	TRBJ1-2	TGTGCCAGCAGCTCGACACAGGGCAGCATGGGCTACACCTTC	CASSSTQGSMGYTF
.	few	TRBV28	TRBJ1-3	TGTGCCAGCAGTTTCCATTTCAGGGTGCCAGGAAACACCATATATTTT	CASSFHFRVPGNTIYF
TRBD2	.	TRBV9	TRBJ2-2	TGTGCCAGCAGTGCCGGGACTAGCGCGACCGGGGAGCTGTTTTTT	CASSAGTSATGELFF
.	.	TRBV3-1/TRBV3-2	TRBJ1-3	TGTGCCAGCAGCCAAGATCTCGGGGCAGGGGCTGGAAACACCATATATTTT	CASSQDLGAGAGNTIYF
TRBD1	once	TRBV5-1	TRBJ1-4	TGCGCCAGCAGCGACGGACAGGGCCCAACTAATGAAAAACTGTTTTTT	CASSDGQGPTNEKLFF
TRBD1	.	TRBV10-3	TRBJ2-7	TGTGCCATCAGGAGACAGGGGGAAACCTACGAGCAGTACTTC	CAIRRQGETYEQYF
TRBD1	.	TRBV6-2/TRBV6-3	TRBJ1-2	TGTGCCAGCAGTTACTTACGCCCGGACAGGGGGAATGGCTACACCTTC	CASSYLRPDRGNGYTF
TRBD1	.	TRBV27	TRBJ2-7	TGTGCCAGCAGTTTAAGGGACAGAGAGGCCTACGAGCAGTACTTC	CASSLRDREAYEQYF
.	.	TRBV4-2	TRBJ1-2	TGTGCCAGCAGCTCCCTCAAAGTAGGTGGTCGGGACTATGGCTACACCTTC	CASSSLKVGGRDYGYTF
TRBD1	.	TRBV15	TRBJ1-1	TGTGCCACCAGCATGACAGGGATGAACACTGAAGCTTTCTTT	CATSMTGMNTEAFF
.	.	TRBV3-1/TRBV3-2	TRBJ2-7	TGTGCCAGCAGCCAAGACCGGGATCGAACCTACGAGCAGTACTTC	CASSQDRDRTYEQYF
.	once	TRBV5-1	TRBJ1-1	TGCGCCAGCAGCTTGGGGGGCGGCTTGACTGAAGCTTTCTTT	CASSLGGGLTEAFF
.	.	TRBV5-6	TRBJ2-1	TGTGCCAGCAGCTTGCCGGCCCAGGAAAGCGGCAATGAGCAGTTCTTC	CASSLPAQESGNEQFF
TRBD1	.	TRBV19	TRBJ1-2	TGTGCCACAAGTATCCTAGACAGGGGTAACTATGGCTACACCTTC	CATSILDRGNYGYTF
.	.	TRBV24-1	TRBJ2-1	TGTGCCACCAGTGATTTGCGGAGCGGGCGGAATGAGCAGTTCTTC	CATSDLRSGRNEQFF
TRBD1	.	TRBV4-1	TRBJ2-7	TGCGCCAGCAGCCAAACTCCGGGACAGGGCGACGAGCAGTACTTC	CASSQTPGQGDEQYF
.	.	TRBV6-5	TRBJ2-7	TGTGCCAGCAGTCGAGACAATCTCTACGAGCAGTACTTC	CASSRDNLYEQYF
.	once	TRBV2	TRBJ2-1	TGTGCCAGCAGTGAAGCCGACTGGAATGAGCAGTTCTTC	CASSEADWNEQFF
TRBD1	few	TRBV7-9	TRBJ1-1	TGTGCCAGCAGCCCCCCAGGTACAGGGGGAAGGAACACTGAAGCTTTCTTT	CASSPPGTGGRNTEAFF
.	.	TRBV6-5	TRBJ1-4	TGTGCCAGCAGTTACTCGATTGGGGCCATCCGAGAAAAACTGTTTTTT	CASSYSIGAIREKLFF
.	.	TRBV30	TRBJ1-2	TGTGCCTGGACCGGTACAGCCTATGGCTACACCTTC	CAWTGTAYGYTF
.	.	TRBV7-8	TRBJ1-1	TGTGCCAGCAGCTTAGGCGACAGGGAAGCTTTCTTT	CASSLGDREAFF
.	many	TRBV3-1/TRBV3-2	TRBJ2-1	TGTGCCAGCAGCCAAGTACTAGATTATGAGCAGTTCTTC	CASSQVLDYEQFF
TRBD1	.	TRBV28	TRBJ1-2	TGTGCCAGCAGTTTAAGAACCGGGACAGGCTATGGCTACACCTTC	CASSLRTGTGYGYTF
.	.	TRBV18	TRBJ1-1	TGTGCCAGCTCCGAAAGTCAGGGGAACACTGAAGCTTTCTTT	CASSESQGNTEAFF
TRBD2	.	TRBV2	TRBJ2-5	TGTGCCAGCAGTGAAGGACTAGCAGACCAAGAGACCCAGTACTTC	CASSEGLADQETQYF